A selection of T cell receptor beta chains follows, all from one sample in a study of T cells in tuberculosis. Repertoires were generated with immunoSEQ multiplex PCR, while TCRdb's copy carries only in-frame clones and drops some. The sample includes 25,000 to 30,000 clones, 90% to 95% of them seen just once. The source was PBMCs, collected at tuberculosis diagnosis. Source of these receptors: an adult with tuberculosis. Both conserved end residues are part of each CDR3. D genes are given only for firm matches. Expanded clones get a size class; other rows say once, few or many, or leave the size out.

>-|TRBJ1-5|TRBV4-2|-
TGTGCCAGCAGCCAAGAGCGAAACGGGTTTGTGGGTTTT
CASSQERNGFVGF
>-|TRBJ1-1|TRBV2|TRBD1
TGTGCCAGCCTGTCGGGACAGGACTACACTGAAGCTTTCTTT
CASLSGQDYTEAFF
>-|TRBJ2-5|TRBV6-5|-
TGTGCCAGCAGTTACGTCGGCCAAGAGACCCAGTACTTC
CASSYVGQETQYF
>-|TRBJ1-2|TRBV9|TRBD1
TGTGCCAGCAGCGAAGGGACAGGTCGAAAGACTAATAATGGCTACACCTTC
CASSEGTGRKTNNGYTF
>-|TRBJ2-7|TRBV7-9|-
TGTGCCAGCAGCTTAAGCCGATGGTACGAGCAGTACTTC
CASSLSRWYEQYF
>-|TRBJ1-5|TRBV6-6|-
TGTGCCAGCAGGGAGGGGCAGAACCTCAATCAGCCCCAGCATTTT
CASREGQNLNQPQHF
>-|TRBJ1-2|TRBV29-1|TRBD1
TGCAGCACAAGGCAGGGGGAAGGCTACACCTTC
CSTRQGEGYTF
>-|TRBJ2-3|TRBV10-3|-
TGTGCCATCAGGCGTAGCGGATCCACAGATACGCAGTATTTT
CAIRRSGSTDTQYF
>-|TRBJ2-1|TRBV2|TRBD2
TGTGCCAGCAGTGAAGTTAGCGGGAGGGCCTACAATGAGCAGTTCTTC
CASSEVSGRAYNEQFF
>-|TRBJ2-7|TRBV2|-
TGTGCCAGCACTCCCGGGGGACCCTACGAGCAGTACTTC
CASTPGGPYEQYF
>once|TRBJ2-3|TRBV11-2|-
TGTGCCAGCAGCTCTTTCCCCGGCCGCGGGGATACGCAGTATTTT
CASSSFPGRGDTQYF
>-|TRBJ2-3|TRBV4-3|-
TGCGCCAGCAGCCAAGGAACAGGTTACACAGATACGCAGTATTTT
CASSQGTGYTDTQYF
>once|TRBJ2-1|TRBV19|-
TGTGCCAGTGGGACAGGAGCGGGGGGTAACAATGAGCAGTTCTTC
CASGTGAGGNNEQFF
>-|TRBJ2-7|TRBV5-4|TRBD2
TGTGCCAGCAGCCCCAGACGTGGGACTAGCTCCTACGAGCAGTACTTC
CASSPRRGTSSYEQYF
>-|TRBJ2-5|TRBV13|-
TGTGCCAGCAGCCCTTGGCCTCAAGAGACCCAGTACTTC
CASSPWPQETQYF
>-|TRBJ2-7|TRBV19|TRBD2
TGTGCCAGTAGCCCCCCGGGGGGGGTTTACGAGCAGTACTTC
CASSPPGGVYEQYF
>once|TRBJ2-2|TRBV7-2|TRBD2
TGTGCCAGCAGCTTTAAGCGGGGGGGAAACACCGGGGAGCTGTTTTTT
CASSFKRGGNTGELFF
>-|TRBJ2-2|TRBV29-1|-
TGCAGCGTGGGGACTCTTGTATCTAACACCGGGGAGCTGTTTTTT
CSVGTLVSNTGELFF
>-|TRBJ1-1|TRBV13|TRBD1
TGTGCCAGCAGCTTACGGGGACAGACCGAAGCTTTCTTT
CASSLRGQTEAFF
>-|TRBJ2-3|TRBV10-1|TRBD2
TGCGCCAGCAGTGAGTCGGCGGGGGTGGGTGGAGATACGCAGTATTTT
CASSESAGVGGDTQYF
>-|TRBJ2-7|TRBV2|TRBD1
TGTGCCAGCAACCACAGGGGCTCCTACGAGCAGTACTTC
CASNHRGSYEQYF
>-|TRBJ2-2|TRBV5-1|-
TGCGCCAGCAGGGGCAGGGGAGACACCGGGGAGCTGTTTTTT
CASRGRGDTGELFF
>-|TRBJ2-1|TRBV7-8|TRBD2
TGTGCCAGCAGCTTAGGGCCCACTAGCGGGGATAATGAGCAGTTCTTC
CASSLGPTSGDNEQFF
>once|TRBJ1-6|TRBV7-3|-
TGTGCCAGCAGCCACCGACAGGCCCCACCCCTCCACTTT
CASSHRQAPPLHF
>-|TRBJ1-1|TRBV7-2|TRBD1
TGTGCCAGCAGCCTCGGACAGGGTTTCGCTGAAGCTTTCTTT
CASSLGQGFAEAFF
>-|TRBJ1-2|TRBV28|-
TGTGCCAGCAGCTCCCAGGGGACGCGCGGCTACACCTTC
CASSSQGTRGYTF
>-|TRBJ1-2|TRBV30|-
TGTGCCTGGGAGAACTATGGCTACACCTTC
CAWENYGYTF
>-|TRBJ1-1|TRBV10-2|-
TGCGCCAGCAGTTGGGGGGGAGAAACTGAAGCTTTCTTT
CASSWGGETEAFF
>-|TRBJ1-5|TRBV6-4|TRBD1
TGTGCCAGCAGCCAGGACAGGGCTAGCAATCAGCCCCAGCATTTT
CASSQDRASNQPQHF
>-|TRBJ1-2|TRBV18|TRBD1
TGTGCCAGCTCACCCGGGACAGGGCATGGCTACACCTTC
CASSPGTGHGYTF
>once|TRBJ1-3|TRBV19|-
TGTGCCAGTAGTGCCGATTTATCGGGTGGAAACACCATATATTTT
CASSADLSGGNTIYF
>-|TRBJ2-5|TRBV5-1|TRBD2
TGCGCCAGCAGCTTGGGACTAGCGGTACAAGAGACCCAGTACTTC
CASSLGLAVQETQYF
>-|TRBJ2-7|TRBV23-1|-
TGCGCCAGCAGTCAATTTCGCCCAGGGAAGGGGTACGAGCAGTACTTC
CASSQFRPGKGYEQYF
>-|TRBJ2-7|TRBV7-8|TRBD2
TGTGCCAGCAGCTTCCCCCTGCGGGGGAACAGCTACGAGCAGTACTTC
CASSFPLRGNSYEQYF
>-|TRBJ2-1|TRBV7-3|-
TGTGCCAGCAGCTCCACGGGGACTCAGTACAATGAGCAGTTCTTC
CASSSTGTQYNEQFF
>-|TRBJ2-3|TRBV4-2|TRBD2
TGTGCCAGCAGCCAAGAAACTAGCGGAGGCCTCCCGGGGGCAGATACGCAGTATTTT
CASSQETSGGLPGADTQYF
>-|TRBJ2-3|TRBV19|-
TGTGCCAGTAGTATCACTGTAACAGATACGCAGTATTTT
CASSITVTDTQYF
>-|TRBJ1-1|TRBV19|TRBD1
TGTGCCAGTAGTATTCGACGAGACAGGGGAAACACTGAAGCTTTCTTT
CASSIRRDRGNTEAFF
>once|TRBJ2-1|TRBV4-2|-
TGTGCCAGCAGCCAAGGCGTCTCCAATGAGCAGTTCTTC
CASSQGVSNEQFF